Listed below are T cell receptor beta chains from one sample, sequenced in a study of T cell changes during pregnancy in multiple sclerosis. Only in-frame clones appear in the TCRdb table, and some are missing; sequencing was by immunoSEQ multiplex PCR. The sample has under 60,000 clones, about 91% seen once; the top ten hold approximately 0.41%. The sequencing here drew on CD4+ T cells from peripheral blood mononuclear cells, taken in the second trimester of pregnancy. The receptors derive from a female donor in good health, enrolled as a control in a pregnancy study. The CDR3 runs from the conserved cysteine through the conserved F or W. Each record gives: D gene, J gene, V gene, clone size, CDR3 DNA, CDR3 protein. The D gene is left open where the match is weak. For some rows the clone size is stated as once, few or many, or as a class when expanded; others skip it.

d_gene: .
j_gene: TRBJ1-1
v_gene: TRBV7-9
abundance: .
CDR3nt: TGTGCCAGCAGCTTCCCCAAAAGTGGGAGGGGCACTGAAGCTTTCTTT
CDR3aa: CASSFPKSGRGTEAFF

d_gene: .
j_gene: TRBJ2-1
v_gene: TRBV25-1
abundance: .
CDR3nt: TGTGCCAGCAGTGAATCCTGGGCAGGCGCCAATGAGCAGTTCTTC
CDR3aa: CASSESWAGANEQFF

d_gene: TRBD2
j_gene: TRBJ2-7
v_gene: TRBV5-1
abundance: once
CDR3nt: TGCGCCAGCAGCTTGGGAGGACTAGCGGGGGGCGAGCAGTACTTC
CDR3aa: CASSLGGLAGGEQYF

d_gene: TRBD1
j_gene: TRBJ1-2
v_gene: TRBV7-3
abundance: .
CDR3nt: TGTGCCAGCAGCTACCAATCAGGGGGCGATGGCTACACCTTC
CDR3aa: CASSYQSGGDGYTF

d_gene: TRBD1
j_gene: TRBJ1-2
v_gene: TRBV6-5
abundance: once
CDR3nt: TGTGCCAGCAGACCGACAGGGGGCGACTATGGCTACACCTTC
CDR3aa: CASRPTGGDYGYTF

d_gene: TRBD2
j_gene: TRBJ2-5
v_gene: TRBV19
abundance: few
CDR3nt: TGTGCCAGCTCCACCCTCCTAGCGGGGGTAGAGACCCAGTACTTC
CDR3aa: CASSTLLAGVETQYF

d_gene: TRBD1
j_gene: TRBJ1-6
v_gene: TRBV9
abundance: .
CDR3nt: TGTGCCAGCAGCGTAGGCCCGGACAGGGGTGATGGTTCACCCCTCCACTTT
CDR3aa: CASSVGPDRGDGSPLHF

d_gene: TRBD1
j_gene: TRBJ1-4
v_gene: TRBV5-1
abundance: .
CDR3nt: TGCGCCAGCAGCTTGGTAATGGGACAGTCGGGGGAAAAACTGTTTTTT
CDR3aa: CASSLVMGQSGEKLFF

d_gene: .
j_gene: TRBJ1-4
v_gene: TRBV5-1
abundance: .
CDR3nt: TGCGCCAGCAGCTTGGGCTCGAGCCAGAGGAGTGAAAAACTGTTTTTT
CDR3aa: CASSLGSSQRSEKLFF

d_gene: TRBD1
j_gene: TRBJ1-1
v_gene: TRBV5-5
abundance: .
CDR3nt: TGTGCCAGCATACGACAGGGGGTACGGGAAGCTTTCTTT
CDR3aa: CASIRQGVREAFF

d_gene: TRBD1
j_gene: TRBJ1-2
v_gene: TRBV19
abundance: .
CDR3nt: TGTGCCAGTACCCCCAGGGGGCGAGGATCGTCGGACTATGGCTACACCTTC
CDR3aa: CASTPRGRGSSDYGYTF

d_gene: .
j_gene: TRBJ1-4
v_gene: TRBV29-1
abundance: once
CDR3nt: TGCAGCGTTGCGTCGGAAGAGGGCGAAAAACTGTTTTTT
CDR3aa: CSVASEEGEKLFF

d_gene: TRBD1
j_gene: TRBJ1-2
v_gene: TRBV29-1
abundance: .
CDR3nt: TGCAGCGTTGTTAAAACAGGGGTTTTTAGCTACACCTTC
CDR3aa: CSVVKTGVFSYTF

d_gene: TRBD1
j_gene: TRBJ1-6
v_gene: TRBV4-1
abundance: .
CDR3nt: TGCGCCAGCAGCCAAGTGCGGGGGGGACAGAATAATTCACCCCTCCACTTT
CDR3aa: CASSQVRGGQNNSPLHF

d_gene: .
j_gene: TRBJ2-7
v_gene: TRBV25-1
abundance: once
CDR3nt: TGTGCCAGCAGTGAATTGGGGCAGGGGGGATCCTACGAGCAGTACTTC
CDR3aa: CASSELGQGGSYEQYF

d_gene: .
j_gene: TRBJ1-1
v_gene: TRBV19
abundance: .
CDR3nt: TGTGCCAGTACCCAGGGGCGAGGCACTGAAGCTTTCTTT
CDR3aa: CASTQGRGTEAFF

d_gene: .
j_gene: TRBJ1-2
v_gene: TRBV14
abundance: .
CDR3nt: TGTGCCAGCAGCCCGTGGACAGCCCGGGACGGTGGCTACACCTTC
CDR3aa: CASSPWTARDGGYTF

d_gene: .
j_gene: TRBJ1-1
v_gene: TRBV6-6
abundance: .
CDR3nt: TGTGCCAGCAGTTACGGGCAGGCCCAAGCTTTCTTT
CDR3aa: CASSYGQAQAFF

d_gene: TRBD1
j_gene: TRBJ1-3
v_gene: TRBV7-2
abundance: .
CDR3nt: TGTGCCAGCAGCTTAGCGGGGGGACAGGGGGCGAACACCATATATTTT
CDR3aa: CASSLAGGQGANTIYF

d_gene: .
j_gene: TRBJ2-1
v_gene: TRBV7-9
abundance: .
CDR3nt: TGTGCCAGCAGCCCCCGGTGGGGCGATGAGCAGTTCTTC
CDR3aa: CASSPRWGDEQFF

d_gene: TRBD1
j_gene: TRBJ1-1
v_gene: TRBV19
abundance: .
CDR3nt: TGTGCCAGTAGGGGGCCGGGACAGAAGAACACTGAAGCTTTCTTT
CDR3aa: CASRGPGQKNTEAFF

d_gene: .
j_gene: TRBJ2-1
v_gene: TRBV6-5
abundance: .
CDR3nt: TGTGCCAGCAGTTTCAACAATGAGCAGTTCTTC
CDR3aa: CASSFNNEQFF

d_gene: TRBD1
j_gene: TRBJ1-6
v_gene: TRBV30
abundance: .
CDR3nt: TGTGCCTGGAGTGTAAAGGGGGCGCGAGGAAATTCACCCCTCCACTTT
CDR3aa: CAWSVKGARGNSPLHF